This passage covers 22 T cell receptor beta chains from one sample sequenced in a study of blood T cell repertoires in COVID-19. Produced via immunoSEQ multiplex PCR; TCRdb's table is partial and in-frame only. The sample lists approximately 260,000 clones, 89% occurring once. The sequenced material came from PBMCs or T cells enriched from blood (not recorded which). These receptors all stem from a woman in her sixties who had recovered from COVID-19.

The CDR3 loop reads CASSLDSYNYGYTF. The CDR3 nucleotides read TGTGCCAGCAGCTTAGACAGTTATAACTATGGCTACACCTTC. This chain joins TRBV7-8 and TRBJ1-2, with D uncertain. Germline values: CDR1 SGHVS, CDR2 FQNEAQ. Trimming removed 1 base from V and 1 base from J, with 7 bases in between. The CDR3 is made up of 14 amino acids.

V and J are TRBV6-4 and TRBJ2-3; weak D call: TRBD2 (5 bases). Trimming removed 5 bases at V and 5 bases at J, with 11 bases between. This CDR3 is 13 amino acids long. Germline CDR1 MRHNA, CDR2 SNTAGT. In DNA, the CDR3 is TGTGCCAGCAGTCCGTCACTAGAAGATACGCAGTATTTT. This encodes CASSPSLEDTQYF.

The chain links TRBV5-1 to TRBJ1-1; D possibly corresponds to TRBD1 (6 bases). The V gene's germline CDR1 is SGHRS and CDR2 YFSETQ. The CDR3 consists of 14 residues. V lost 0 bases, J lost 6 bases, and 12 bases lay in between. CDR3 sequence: CASSLGGYRAEAFF. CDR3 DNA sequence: TGCGCCAGCAGCTTGGGCGGCTACAGGGCTGAAGCTTTCTTT. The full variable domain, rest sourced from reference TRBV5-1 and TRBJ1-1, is KAGVTQTPRYLIKTRGQQVTLSCSPISGHRSVSWYQQTPGQGLQFLFEYFSETQRNKGNFPGRFSGRQFSNSRSEMNVSTLELGDSALYLCASSLGGYRAEAFFGQGTRLTVV.

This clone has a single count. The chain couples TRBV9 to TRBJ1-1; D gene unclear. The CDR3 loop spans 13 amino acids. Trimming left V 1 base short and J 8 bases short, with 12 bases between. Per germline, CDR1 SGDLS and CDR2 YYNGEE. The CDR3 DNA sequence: TGTGCCAGCAGCGTATTAAGTTCGGGGGAAGCTTTCTTT. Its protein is CASSVLSSGEAFF. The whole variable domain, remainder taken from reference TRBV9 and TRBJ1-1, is DSGVTQTPKHLITATGQRVTLRCSPRSGDLSVYWYQQSLDQGLQFLIQYYNGEERAKGNILERFSAQQFPDLHSELNLSSLELGDSALYFCASSVLSSGEAFFGQGTRLTVV.

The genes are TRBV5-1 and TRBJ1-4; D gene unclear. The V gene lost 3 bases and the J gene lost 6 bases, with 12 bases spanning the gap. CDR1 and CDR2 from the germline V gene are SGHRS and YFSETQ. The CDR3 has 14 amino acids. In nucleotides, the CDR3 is TGCGCCAGCAGCTCCGACAACCAACATGAAAAACTGTTTTTT. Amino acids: CASSSDNQHEKLFF.

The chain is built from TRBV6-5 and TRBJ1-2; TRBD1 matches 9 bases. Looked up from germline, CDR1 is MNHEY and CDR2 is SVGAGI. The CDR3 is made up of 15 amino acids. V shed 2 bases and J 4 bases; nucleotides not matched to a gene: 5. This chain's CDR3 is CASSYTPGQGYGYTF. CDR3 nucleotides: TGTGCCAGCAGTTACACCCCGGGACAGGGCTATGGCTACACCTTC.

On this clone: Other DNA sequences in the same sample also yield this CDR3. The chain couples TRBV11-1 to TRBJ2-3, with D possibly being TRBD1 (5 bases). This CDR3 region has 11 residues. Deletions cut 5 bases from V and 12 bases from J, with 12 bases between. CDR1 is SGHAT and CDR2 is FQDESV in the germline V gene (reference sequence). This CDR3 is CASSPGRAQYF. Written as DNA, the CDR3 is TGTGCCAGCAGCCCCGGCAGGGCTCAGTATTTT.

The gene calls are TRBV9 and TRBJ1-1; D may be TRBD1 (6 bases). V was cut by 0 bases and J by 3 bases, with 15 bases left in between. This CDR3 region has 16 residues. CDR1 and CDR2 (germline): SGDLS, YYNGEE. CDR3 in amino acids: CASSVGDTSADTEAFF. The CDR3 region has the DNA TGTGCCAGCAGCGTAGGGGACACTTCAGCGGACACTGAAGCTTTCTTT. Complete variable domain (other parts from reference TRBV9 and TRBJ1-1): DSGVTQTPKHLITATGQRVTLRCSPRSGDLSVYWYQQSLDQGLQFLIQYYNGEERAKGNILERFSAQQFPDLHSELNLSSLELGDSALYFCASSVGDTSADTEAFFGQGTRLTVV.

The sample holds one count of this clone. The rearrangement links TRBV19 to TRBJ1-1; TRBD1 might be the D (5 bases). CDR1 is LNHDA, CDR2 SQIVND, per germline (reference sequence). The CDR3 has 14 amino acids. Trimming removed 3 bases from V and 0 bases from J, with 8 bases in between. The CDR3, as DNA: TGTGCCAGTAGTATCCAGGGCTTGAACACTGAAGCTTTCTTT. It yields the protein CASSIQGLNTEAFF.

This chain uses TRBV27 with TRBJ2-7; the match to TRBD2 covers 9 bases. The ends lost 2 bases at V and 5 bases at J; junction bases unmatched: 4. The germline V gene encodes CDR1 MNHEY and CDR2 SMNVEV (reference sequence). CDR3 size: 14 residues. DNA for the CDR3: TGTGCCAGCAGTTTAAGCGGGAGGTCCCACGAGCAGTACTTC. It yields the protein CASSLSGRSHEQYF.

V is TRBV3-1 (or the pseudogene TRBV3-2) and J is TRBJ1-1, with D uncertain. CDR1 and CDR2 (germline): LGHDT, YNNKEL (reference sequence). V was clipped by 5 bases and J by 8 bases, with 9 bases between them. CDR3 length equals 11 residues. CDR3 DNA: TGTGCCAGCAGCTCGGAACAGGAAGCTTTCTTT. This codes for CASSSEQEAFF.

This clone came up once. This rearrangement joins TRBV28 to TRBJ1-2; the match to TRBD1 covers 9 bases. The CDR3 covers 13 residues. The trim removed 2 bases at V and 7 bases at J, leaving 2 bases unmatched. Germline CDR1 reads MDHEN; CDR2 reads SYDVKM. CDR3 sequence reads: CASSLGDRVGYTF. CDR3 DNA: TGTGCCAGCAGTTTAGGGGACAGGGTTGGCTACACCTTC.

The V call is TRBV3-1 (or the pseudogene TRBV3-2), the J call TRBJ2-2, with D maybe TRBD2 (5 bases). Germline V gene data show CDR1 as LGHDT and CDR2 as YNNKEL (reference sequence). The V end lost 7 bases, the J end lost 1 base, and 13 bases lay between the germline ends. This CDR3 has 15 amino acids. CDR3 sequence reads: CASTSTTQNTGELFF. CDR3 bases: TGTGCCAGCACGTCGACTACCCAGAACACCGGGGAGCTGTTTTTT.

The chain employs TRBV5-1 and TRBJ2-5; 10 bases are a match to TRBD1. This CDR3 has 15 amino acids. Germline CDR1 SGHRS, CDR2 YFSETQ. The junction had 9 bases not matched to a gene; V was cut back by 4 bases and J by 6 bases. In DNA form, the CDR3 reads TGCGCCAGCAGCGGTCCGACAGGGGGCGCGAAGACCCAGTACTTC. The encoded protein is CASSGPTGGAKTQYF.

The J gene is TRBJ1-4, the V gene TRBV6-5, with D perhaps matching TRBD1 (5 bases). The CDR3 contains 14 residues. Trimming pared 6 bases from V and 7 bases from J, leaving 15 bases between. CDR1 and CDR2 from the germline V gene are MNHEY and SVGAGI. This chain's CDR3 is CASRAEVRVEKLFF. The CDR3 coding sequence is TGTGCCAGCAGAGCCGAGGTCAGGGTTGAAAAACTGTTTTTT.

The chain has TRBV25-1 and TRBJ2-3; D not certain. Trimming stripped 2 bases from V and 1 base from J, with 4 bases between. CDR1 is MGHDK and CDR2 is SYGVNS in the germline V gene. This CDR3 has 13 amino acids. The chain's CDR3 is CASSEQGTDTQYF. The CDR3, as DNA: TGTGCCAGCAGTGAACAGGGCACAGATACGCAGTATTTT.

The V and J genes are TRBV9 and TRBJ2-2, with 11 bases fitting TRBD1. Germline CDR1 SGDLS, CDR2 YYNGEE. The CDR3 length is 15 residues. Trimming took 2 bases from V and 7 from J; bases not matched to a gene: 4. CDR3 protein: CASSVGQGVIGELFF. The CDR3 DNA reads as TGTGCCAGCAGCGTGGGACAGGGGGTAATCGGGGAGCTGTTTTTT.

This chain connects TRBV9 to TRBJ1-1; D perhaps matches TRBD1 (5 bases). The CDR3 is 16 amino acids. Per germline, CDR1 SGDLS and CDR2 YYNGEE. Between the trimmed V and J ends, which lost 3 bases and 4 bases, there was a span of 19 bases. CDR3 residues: CASSAQMGGAGTEAFF. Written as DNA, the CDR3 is TGTGCCAGCAGCGCCCAAATGGGAGGGGCGGGCACTGAAGCTTTCTTT.

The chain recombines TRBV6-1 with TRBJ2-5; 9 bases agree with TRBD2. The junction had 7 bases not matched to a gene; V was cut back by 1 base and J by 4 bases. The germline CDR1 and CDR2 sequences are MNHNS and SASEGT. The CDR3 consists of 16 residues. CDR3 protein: CASSEGLAERVETQYF. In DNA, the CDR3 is TGTGCCAGCAGTGAAGGACTAGCGGAGAGAGTAGAGACCCAGTACTTC.

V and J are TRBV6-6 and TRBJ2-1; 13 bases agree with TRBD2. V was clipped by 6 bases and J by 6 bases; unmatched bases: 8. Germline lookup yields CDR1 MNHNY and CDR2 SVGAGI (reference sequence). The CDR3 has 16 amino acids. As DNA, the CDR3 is TGTGCCAGCAGAACACCACTAGCGGGAGGGCCCAATGAGCAGTTCTTC. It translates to CASRTPLAGGPNEQFF.

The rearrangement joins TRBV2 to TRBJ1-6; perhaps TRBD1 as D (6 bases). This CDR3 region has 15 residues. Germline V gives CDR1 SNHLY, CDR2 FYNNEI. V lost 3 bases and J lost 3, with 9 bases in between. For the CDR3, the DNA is TGTGCCAGCAGTGAGGACAGCCTCTATAATTCACCCCTCCACTTT. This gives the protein CASSEDSLYNSPLHF.

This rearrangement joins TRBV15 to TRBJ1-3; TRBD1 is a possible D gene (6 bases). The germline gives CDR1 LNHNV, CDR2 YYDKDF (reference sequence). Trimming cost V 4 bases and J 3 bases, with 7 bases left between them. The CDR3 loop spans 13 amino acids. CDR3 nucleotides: TGTGCCACCAGCACGGACAGTGGAAACACCATATATTTT. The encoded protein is CATSTDSGNTIYF.